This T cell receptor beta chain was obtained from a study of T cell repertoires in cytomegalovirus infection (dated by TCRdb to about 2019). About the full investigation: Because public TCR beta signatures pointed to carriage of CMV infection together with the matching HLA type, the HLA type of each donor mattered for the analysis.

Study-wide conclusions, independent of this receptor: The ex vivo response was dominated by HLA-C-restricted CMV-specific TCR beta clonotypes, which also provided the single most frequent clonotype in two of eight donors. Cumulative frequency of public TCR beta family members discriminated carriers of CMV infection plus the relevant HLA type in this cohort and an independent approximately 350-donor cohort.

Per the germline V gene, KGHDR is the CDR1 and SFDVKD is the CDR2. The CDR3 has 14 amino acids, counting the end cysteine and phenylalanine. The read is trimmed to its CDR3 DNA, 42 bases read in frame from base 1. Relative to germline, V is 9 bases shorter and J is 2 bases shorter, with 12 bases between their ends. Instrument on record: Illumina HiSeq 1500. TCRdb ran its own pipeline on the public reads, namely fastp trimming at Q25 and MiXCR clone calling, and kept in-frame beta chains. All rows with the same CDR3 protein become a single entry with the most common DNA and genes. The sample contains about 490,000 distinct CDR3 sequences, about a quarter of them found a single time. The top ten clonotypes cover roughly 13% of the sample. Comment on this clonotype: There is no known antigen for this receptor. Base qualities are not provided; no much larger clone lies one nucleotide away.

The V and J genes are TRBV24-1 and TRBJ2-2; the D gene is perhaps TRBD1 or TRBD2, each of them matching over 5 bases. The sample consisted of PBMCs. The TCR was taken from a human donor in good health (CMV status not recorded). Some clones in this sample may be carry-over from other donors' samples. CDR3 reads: CATAGTQNTGELFF. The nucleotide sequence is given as TGTGCCACCGCCGGGACGCAAAACACCGGGGAGCTGTTTTTT.